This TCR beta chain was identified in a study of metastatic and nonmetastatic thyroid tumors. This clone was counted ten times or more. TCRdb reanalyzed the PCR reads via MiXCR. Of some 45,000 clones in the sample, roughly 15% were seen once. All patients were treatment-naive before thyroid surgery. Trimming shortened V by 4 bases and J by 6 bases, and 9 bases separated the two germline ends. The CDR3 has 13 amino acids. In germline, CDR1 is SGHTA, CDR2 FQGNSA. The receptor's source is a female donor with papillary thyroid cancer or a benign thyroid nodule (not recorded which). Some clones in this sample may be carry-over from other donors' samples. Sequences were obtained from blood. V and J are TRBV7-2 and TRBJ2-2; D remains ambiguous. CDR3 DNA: TGTGCCAGCAGCTCCCTGGGCCCCGGGGAGCTGTTTTTT. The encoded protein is CASSSLGPGELFF.